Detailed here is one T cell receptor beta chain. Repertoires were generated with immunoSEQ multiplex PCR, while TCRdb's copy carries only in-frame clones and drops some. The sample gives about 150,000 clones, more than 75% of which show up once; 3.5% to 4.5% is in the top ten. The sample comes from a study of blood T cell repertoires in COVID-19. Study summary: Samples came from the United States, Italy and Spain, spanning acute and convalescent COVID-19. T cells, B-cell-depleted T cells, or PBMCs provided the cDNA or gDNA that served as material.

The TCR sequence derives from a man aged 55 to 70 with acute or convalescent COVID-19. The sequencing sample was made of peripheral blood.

CDR3 amino acids: CATSVGSPGQGGADTQYF. The CDR3 DNA follows: TGTGCCACCAGTGTCGGCTCTCCGGGACAGGGGGGAGCAGATACGCAGTATTTT. This chain joins TRBV24-1 and TRBJ2-3, with 11 bases fitting TRBD1. The CDR3 length is 18 residues. The germline V gene encodes CDR1 KGHDR and CDR2 SFDVKD. V was clipped by 5 bases and J by 4 bases; unmatched bases: 13.